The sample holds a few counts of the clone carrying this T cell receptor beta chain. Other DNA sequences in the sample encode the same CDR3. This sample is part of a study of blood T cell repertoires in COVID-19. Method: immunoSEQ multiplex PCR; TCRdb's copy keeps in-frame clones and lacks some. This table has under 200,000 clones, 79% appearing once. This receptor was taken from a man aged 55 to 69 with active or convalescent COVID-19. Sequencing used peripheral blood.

The CDR3 DNA reads as TGTGCCAGCAGCCCAAGACAGGGTGCCACAGATACGCAGTATTTT. It yields the protein CASSPRQGATDTQYF. The V gene is TRBV11-3, the J gene TRBJ2-3, with TRBD1 matching over 7 bases. CDR1 SGHNT and CDR2 YENEEA come from the germline V gene. V lost 5 bases, J lost 2 bases, and 7 bases stayed unmatched. There are 15 residues in the CDR3.